The 32 T cell receptor beta chains reported below all come from one sample, sequenced in a study of low-dose radiotherapy and immunotherapy resistance in tumors. Time point reported: before trial treatment. Gene-specific TRAV and TRBV primers were used for first-strand cDNA, covering alpha and beta chains. The PCR that amplified TCRs ran for 20 cycles, relying on a constant-region primer and a V-primer adapter. TCRdb ran MiXCR on the reads and lists one entry per CDR3 protein. The sample yields 54,000 or so distinct CDR3 sequences, 20% to 25% seen once. The source material was PBMCs, sampled before treatment. These receptors all come from a male donor with prostate cancer.

This clonotype has ten or more counts. The chain employs TRBV27 and TRBJ2-5; TRBD2 matches at 9 bases. The germline gives CDR1 MNHEY, CDR2 SMNVEV (reference sequence). Trimming took 2 bases from V and 5 from J; bases not matched to a gene: 12. This CDR3 comprises 17 residues. In nucleotides, the CDR3 is TGTGCCAGCAGTTTAAGACTCCCGGGACTAGCCATGGAGACCCAGTACTTC. This encodes CASSLRLPGLAMETQYF.

The gene calls are TRBV28 and TRBJ1-2; tentative D call: TRBD1 (6 bases). CDR1 MDHEN and CDR2 SYDVKM come from the germline V gene. The CDR3 has 13 residues. Trimming cost V 6 bases and J 5 bases, with 13 bases left between them. The CDR3 loop is CASRAQGLYGYTF. The DNA of the CDR3 is TGTGCCAGCAGAGCGCAGGGGCTATATGGCTACACCTTC.

The gene calls are TRBV29-1 and TRBJ2-1, with D unclear. CDR1 and CDR2 (germline): SQVTM, ANQGSEA. V was shortened by 0 bases and J by 8 bases, with 17 bases between the two germline ends. The CDR3 extends over 15 amino acids. This CDR3 is CSVEDPDRTVDEQFF. DNA of the CDR3: TGCAGCGTTGAAGACCCGGACCGCACGGTCGATGAGCAGTTCTTC.

Many counts were recorded for this clonotype. CDR3 sequence reads: CASSVASQYTGELFF. CDR3 nucleotide sequence: TGTGCCAGCAGCGTAGCGTCCCAGTACACCGGGGAGCTGTTTTTT. The gene calls are TRBV9 and TRBJ2-2; D is unresolved. Per the germline V gene, CDR1 is SGDLS and CDR2 is YYNGEE. The CDR3 consists of 15 residues. V was cut by 0 bases and J by 3 bases, with 9 bases left in between. Supplemented by reference TRBV9 and TRBJ2-2, the full variable domain reads DSGVTQTPKHLITATGQRVTLRCSPRSGDLSVYWYQQSLDQGLQFLIQYYNGEERAKGNILERFSAQQFPDLHSELNLSSLELGDSALYFCASSVASQYTGELFFGEGSRLTVL.

By share, this clonotype ranks as medium-sized (0.01 to 0.1%). This chain uses TRBV5-5 with TRBJ2-1, with D perhaps TRBD1 or TRBD2 (5 bases each). Trimming pared 0 bases from V and 4 bases from J, leaving 11 bases between. Germline-derived CDR1 and CDR2 are SGHKS and YYEKEE (reference sequence). This CDR3 has 15 amino acids. CDR3 protein: CASSLGPGLYNEQFF. DNA of the CDR3: TGTGCCAGCAGCTTGGGTCCGGGGCTGTACAATGAGCAGTTCTTC. Variable domain in full (rest from reference TRBV5-5 and TRBJ2-1): DAGVTQSPTHLIKTRGQQVTLRCSPISGHKSVSWYQQVLGQGPQFIFQYYEKEERGRGNFPDRFSARQFPNYSSELNVNALLLGDSALYLCASSLGPGLYNEQFFGPGTRLTVL.

The chain joins TRBV6-2 or TRBV6-3 to TRBJ2-5, with D possibly matching TRBD2 (5 bases). CDR1 and CDR2 from the germline V gene are MNHEY and SVGEGT. With 5 bases removed from V and 4 bases from J, the gap between germline ends came to 11 bases. This CDR3 is built from 13 residues. The CDR3 DNA follows: TGTGCCAGCAGTCCCGGACTGGGAGAGACCCAGTACTTC. It translates to CASSPGLGETQYF.

This clonotype was found many times. The chain couples TRBV7-9 to TRBJ1-6; 7 bases align to TRBD1. J was trimmed by 5 bases and V by 5 bases; bases with no gene match: 6. This CDR3 comprises 15 residues. Looked up from germline, CDR1 is SEHNR and CDR2 is FQNEAQ (reference sequence). The CDR3 DNA is TGTGCCAGCAGCGGTTCCGGGACAGATAATTCACCCCTCCACTTT. This codes for CASSGSGTDNSPLHF.

Within the sample, this clonotype is medium-sized. The J gene is TRBJ2-3, the V gene TRBV6-2 or TRBV6-3; TRBD2 matches 10 bases. The CDR3 is made up of 17 amino acids. CDR1 is MNHEY and CDR2 is SVGEGT in the germline V gene. Losses at the gene ends were 5 bases for V and 5 bases for J; bases not matched to a gene: 13. CDR3 coding DNA: TGTGCCAGCAGTACGGGAGGTAGCGGGAGGTTTGGAGATACGCAGTATTTT. Encoded protein: CASSTGGSGRFGDTQYF.

There are a few counts of this clonotype. This sequence may be a read error, since a much larger clone differs from it by one base. Because the CDR3 is missing its conserved closing phenylalanine or tryptophan, this is likely a read error. The chain links TRBV19 to TRBJ2-5, with 8 bases fitting TRBD1. V lost 3 bases and J lost 2; bases outside the gene matches: 5. The CDR3 extends over 15 amino acids. Germline V gives CDR1 LNHDA, CDR2 SQIVND (reference sequence). DNA for the CDR3: TGTGCCAGTAGTATTGCCAGGGGGCAGCAAGAGACCCAGTACTCC. Protein product: CASSIARGQQETQYS.

This clonotype has just a few counts. A read error likely explains this, since a far larger clone differs by one base. This chain joins TRBV5-5 and TRBJ2-7; 7 nucleotides align to TRBD1. CDR1 is SGHKS, CDR2 YYEKEE, per germline (reference sequence). CDR3 size: 15 residues. Trimming removed 4 bases from V and 7 bases from J; junction bases left unmatched: 14. CDR3 nucleotides: TGTGCCAGCAGCCCCCCCCGGGACAGAGACAATGAGCAGTACTTC. Translation gives CASSPPRDRDNEQYF.

This clonotype was observed many times. The chain combines TRBV7-2 with TRBJ2-3; 9 bases agree with TRBD2. Germline V lookup: CDR1 SGHTA, CDR2 FQGNSA. This CDR3 spans 15 amino acids. The V and J ends lost 5 bases and 1 base, in that order; junction bases with no gene match: 4. The CDR3 here is CASSRGGGRTDTQYF. In DNA, the CDR3 is TGTGCCAGCAGCCGCGGGGGGGGACGCACAGATACGCAGTATTTT.

At least ten counts were recorded for this clonotype. This chain connects TRBV11-2 to TRBJ2-6, with 7 positions matching TRBD1. CDR3 length: 14 amino acids. The J segment lost 17 bases and the V segment lost 1 base, leaving 11 bases of the junction unmatched. CDR1 and CDR2 (germline): SGHAT, FQNNGV. CDR3 amino acids: CASSLAMDRPFVTF. For the CDR3, the DNA is TGTGCCAGCAGCTTAGCCATGGACAGGCCATTTGTGACTTTC. The variable domain in full, completed from reference TRBV11-2 and TRBJ2-6, reads EAGVAQSPRYKIIEKRQSVAFWCNPISGHATLYWYQQILGQGPKLLIQFQNNGVVDDSQLPKDRFSAERLKGVDSTLKIQPAKLEDSAVYLCASSLAMDRPFVTFGAGSRLTVL.

Many counts were recorded for this clonotype. The V gene is TRBV5-1, the J gene TRBJ2-6; no definite D call. CDR1 is SGHRS, CDR2 YFSETQ, per germline. Trimming removed 0 bases at V and 4 bases at J, with 8 bases between. The CDR3 loop spans 15 amino acids. The CDR3 nucleotides read TGCGCCAGCAGCTTGGTTGGGCAGGGGGCCAACGTCCTGACTTTC. Translating gives CASSLVGQGANVLTF.

This clonotype was observed at least ten times. The chain has TRBV4-1 and TRBJ1-5, with TRBD1 identical over 7 bases. J lost 1 base, V lost 0 bases, and 3 bases had no gene match. The germline V gene has CDR1 MGHRA and CDR2 YSYEKL. CDR3 size: 16 residues. For the CDR3, the DNA is TGCGCCAGCAGCCAAGATCCGGGACAGAGCAATCAGCCCCAGCATTTT. Translating gives CASSQDPGQSNQPQHF.

As concerns this clonotype: The likely explanation is a read error, given a far larger clone one base away. The genes are TRBV26 and TRBJ2-7; TRBD1 reflects the table's D call only, with no check against the DNA. TRBV26 is a pseudogene locus. There are 14 residues in the CDR3. Here the CDR3 DNA reads TGTACCAGCAGTCAACCCCCGGGCTCCTACGAGCAGTACTTC. Translated: CTSSQPPGSYEQYF.

This CDR3 reads CAWTPRRNEKLFF. CDR3 DNA: TGTGCCTGGACACCCCGGCGTAATGAAAAACTGTTTTTT. The chain combines TRBV30 with TRBJ1-4; D remains unclear. V shed 4 bases and J shed 4 bases, with 10 bases lying between them. This CDR3 has 13 amino acids. Germline V lookup: CDR1 GTSNPN, CDR2 SVGIG (reference sequence).

The chain couples TRBV29-1 to TRBJ2-7, with 15 bases lining up with TRBD2. Germline loops: CDR1 SQVTM, CDR2 ANQGSEA. CDR3 size: 15 residues. V shed 6 bases, J shed 6 bases, and the junction held 9 bases outside the gene matches. Written as DNA, the CDR3 is TGCAGCGTGACATCGGGACTAGCGGGAGGTGGCGAGCAGTACTTC. Translated, it gives CSVTSGLAGGGEQYF.

This chain joins TRBV6-1 and TRBJ1-2; D is uncertain. V lost 2 bases, J lost 4 bases, and 2 bases lay in between. The CDR3 consists of 11 residues. Germline CDR1 reads MNHNS; CDR2 reads SASEGT. In DNA form, the CDR3 reads TGTGCCAGCAGTGAACTCTATGGCTACACCTTC. Its protein product is CASSELYGYTF.

The chain joins TRBV5-1 to TRBJ2-6; TRBD2 matches at 8 bases. Germline-derived CDR1 and CDR2 are SGHRS and YFSETQ. CDR3 length: 17 residues. With 4 bases clipped from V and 4 bases from J, the junction kept 10 bases outside the gene matches. CDR3 bases: TGCGCCAGCAGCGGCGGGACTAGTTCCCCCGGGGCCAACGTCCTGACTTTC. Translation: CASSGGTSSPGANVLTF.

As to this clonotype: This probably arose from a read error, given a far larger clone one base away. V usage is TRBV5-5 and J usage is TRBJ2-1, with TRBD2 identical over 8 bases. Losses at the gene ends were 2 bases for V and 10 bases for J; bases not matched to a gene: 11. Germline V lookup: CDR1 SGHKS, CDR2 YYEKEE (reference sequence). The length of the CDR3 is 15 residues. CDR3 sequence: CASSFSWTSSYEQFF. CDR3 in DNA: TGTGCCAGCAGCTTTAGTTGGACTAGCTCCTACGAGCAGTTCTTC. Filled out from reference TRBV5-5 and TRBJ2-1, the complete variable domain reads DAGVTQSPTHLIKTRGQQVTLRCSPISGHKSVSWYQQVLGQGPQFIFQYYEKEERGRGNFPDRFSARQFPNYSSELNVNALLLGDSALYLCASSFSWTSSYEQFFGPGTRLTVL.

Concerning this clonotype: A far larger clone differs by one base, so this is likely a read error. The rearrangement links TRBV5-5 to TRBJ2-1; 7 bases are shared with TRBD2. Germline V gives CDR1 SGHKS, CDR2 YYEKEE (reference sequence). The CDR3 contains 14 residues. The CDR3 nucleotides read TGTGTCAGCAGCTCGGGGGGACTTTACAATGAGCAGTTCTTC. Residues: CVSSSGGLYNEQFF.

This clonotype has at least ten counts. CDR3 nucleotide sequence: TGTGCCAGCAGCTTAGCAGCGGCTTGGGGTAATGAGCAGTTCTTC. This translates into CASSLAAAWGNEQFF. The chain links TRBV11-2 to TRBJ2-1; a weak D match, TRBD2 (5 bases). The CDR3 has 15 amino acids. Germline V gene data show CDR1 as SGHAT and CDR2 as FQNNGV. Trimming cost V 1 base and J 7 bases, with 14 bases left between them.

This clonotype was picked up many times. This chain connects TRBV7-9 to TRBJ2-7, with 7 bases lining up with TRBD1. There are 16 residues in the CDR3. Losses at the gene ends were 5 bases for V and 2 bases for J; bases not matched to a gene: 12. Germline V gene data show CDR1 as SEHNR and CDR2 as FQNEAQ (reference sequence). This CDR3 is CASSTVKGQPTYEQYF. The DNA of the CDR3 is TGTGCCAGCAGCACTGTGAAGGGACAGCCGACCTACGAGCAGTACTTC. The variable domain in full, completed from reference TRBV7-9 and TRBJ2-7, reads DTGVSQNPRHKITKRGQNVTFRCDPISEHNRLYWYRQTLGQGPEFLTYFQNEAQLEKSRLLSDRFSAERPKGSFSTLEIQRTEQGDSAMYLCASSTVKGQPTYEQYFGPGTRLTVT.

For this clonotype: A far larger clone is one base from this, pointing to a likely read error. The conserved closing phenylalanine or tryptophan is absent in this CDR3, likely reflecting a read error. The chain employs TRBV7-3 and TRBJ2-5, with 9 bases lining up with TRBD2. Germline V gene data show CDR1 as SGHTA and CDR2 as FQGTGA. This CDR3 comprises 16 residues. J was trimmed by 5 bases and V by 5 bases; bases with no gene match: 12. Here the CDR3 DNA reads TGTGCCAGCAGCCCCCGTTTGCGGGAGGGCCGGGAGACCCAGTACTAC. Protein sequence: CASSPRLREGRETQYY.

This clonotype was observed at least ten times. This chain joins TRBV7-9 and TRBJ1-1; no clear D. This CDR3 is built from 13 residues. V was cut by 1 base and J by 7 bases, with 10 bases left in between. Germline V lookup: CDR1 SEHNR, CDR2 FQNEAQ (reference sequence). The CDR3 reads CASSLVINGEAFF. The CDR3 DNA reads TGTGCCAGCAGCTTAGTCATAAATGGTGAAGCTTTCTTT. Full variable domain (remainder filled in from reference TRBV7-9 and TRBJ1-1): DTGVSQNPRHKITKRGQNVTFRCDPISEHNRLYWYRQTLGQGPEFLTYFQNEAQLEKSRLLSDRFSAERPKGSFSTLEIQRTEQGDSAMYLCASSLVINGEAFFGQGTRLTVV.

This clonotype showed up many times. J is TRBJ2-7 and V is TRBV5-6; no firm D call. The ends were cut back, 4 bases at V and 5 bases at J, with 16 bases in the middle. The CDR3 extends over 14 amino acids. The germline gives CDR1 SGHDT, CDR2 YYEEEE. DNA for the CDR3: TGTGCCAGCAGCCAAAACCGGGCCACTAACGAGCAGTACTTC. Translation gives CASSQNRATNEQYF.

The V and J genes are TRBV5-1 and TRBJ1-1; D is ambiguous. V was trimmed by 0 bases and J by 4 bases, leaving 7 bases between them. The CDR3 sequence is 13 residues long. Germline V lookup: CDR1 SGHRS, CDR2 YFSETQ. CDR3 DNA: TGCGCCAGCAGCTTGGTCCGGAGCACTGAAGCTTTCTTT. Translating gives CASSLVRSTEAFF. The full variable domain, with the rest looked up from reference TRBV5-1 and TRBJ1-1, is KAGVTQTPRYLIKTRGQQVTLSCSPISGHRSVSWYQQTPGQGLQFLFEYFSETQRNKGNFPGRFSGRQFSNSRSEMNVSTLELGDSALYLCASSLVRSTEAFFGQGTRLTVV.

Ten or more counts support this clonotype. The rearrangement links TRBV7-9 to TRBJ2-1, with D possibly being TRBD2 (5 bases). The CDR3 extends over 15 amino acids. V was clipped by 6 bases and J by 7 bases, with 19 bases between them. CDR1 and CDR2 from the germline V gene are SEHNR and FQNEAQ (reference sequence). CDR3 amino acids: CASSRVLDWENEQFF. The CDR3, as DNA: TGTGCCAGCAGTCGAGTATTAGATTGGGAGAATGAGCAGTTCTTC.

A word on this clonotype: The likely explanation is a read error, given a far larger clone one base away. The chain couples TRBV7-8 to TRBJ2-5; D remains ambiguous. Germline CDR1 is SGHVS and CDR2 is FQNEAQ. The CDR3 totals 12 residues. The ends were cut back, 8 bases at V and 11 bases at J, with 18 bases in the middle. The CDR3 coding sequence is TGTGCCAGCGGGCCGTATCTCAATGAGCAGTACTTC. Its translation: CASGPYLNEQYF.

About this clonotype: A far larger clone differs by one base, so this is likely a read error. V usage is TRBV5-1 and J usage is TRBJ2-7; 9 nucleotides match TRBD2. Germline CDR1 reads SGHRS; CDR2 reads YFSETQ. After removal of 4 bases from V and 7 bases from J, the junction contained 12 bases not matched to a gene. The CDR3 covers 15 residues. CDR3 amino acids: CASSLSGGTYNEQYF. As DNA, the CDR3 is TGCGCCAGCAGCCTTAGCGGGGGAACCTACAATGAGCAGTACTTC.

This chain links TRBV29-1 with TRBJ2-6; D unclear. This CDR3 region has 14 residues. The V end was cut by 6 bases, the J end by 0 bases, with 9 bases between. CDR1 SQVTM and CDR2 ANQGSEA come from the germline V gene. CDR3 loop: CSVVGISGANVLTF. CDR3 DNA sequence: TGCAGCGTCGTGGGCATCTCTGGGGCCAACGTCCTGACTTTC.

This clonotype appeared many times. The V gene is TRBV30, the J gene TRBJ2-2; D possibly corresponds to TRBD2 (6 bases). From germline, CDR1 is GTSNPN and CDR2 SVGIG (reference sequence). Trimming cost V 2 bases and J 3 bases, with 19 bases left between them. The CDR3 has 17 residues. The CDR3 DNA reads TGTGCCTGGAGTTCCCTCGGGAGCTGGTCGCACACCGGGGAGCTGTTTTTT. This translates into CAWSSLGSWSHTGELFF. Based on the CDR3 plus reference TRBV30 and TRBJ2-2, the full variable domain is SQTIHQWPATLVQPVGSPLSLECTVEGTSNPNLYWYRQAAGRGLQLLFYSVGIGQISSEVPQNLSASRPQDRQFILSSKKLLLSDSGFYLCAWSSLGSWSHTGELFFGEGSRLTVL.